A single sample gave rise to the 32 T cell receptor beta chains below, sequenced in a study of T-cell memory formation after mild COVID-19. From the 5' RACE reads, TCRdb called clonotypes with MiXCR, one entry per CDR3 protein. The sample carries 180,000 or so distinct CDR3 sequences, 9.5% to 13% recorded once. The sample taken for sequencing was PBMCs or a T cell subset sorted from them (not recorded which). Receptor source: a man between 18 and 35 years old who had mild COVID-19 (a few samples of this study predate the infection). Cell type and time point are not known.

The rearrangement links TRBV6-4 to TRBJ2-3; TRBD2 agrees at 10 bases. This CDR3 has 14 amino acids. The germline gives CDR1 MRHNA, CDR2 SNTAGT. The V gene end was trimmed by 7 bases and the J gene end by 1 base; junction bases not matched to a gene: 2. The CDR3 region has the DNA TGTGCCAGCAAGAGCGGGGGGGGCACAGATACGCAGTATTTT. It is translated as CASKSGGGTDTQYF.

This clonotype was picked up a small number of times. The chain combines TRBV5-6 with TRBJ1-3, with TRBD1 identical over 7 bases. Germline V gives CDR1 SGHDT, CDR2 YYEEEE. The junction had 6 bases not matched to a gene; V was cut back by 1 base and J by 2 bases. The CDR3 runs 16 residues. In DNA, the CDR3 is TGTGCCAGCAGCTTGTTGCAGGGGGAGGCTGGAAACACCATATATTTT. This translates into CASSLLQGEAGNTIYF.

This clonotype was detected only a few times. The chain is built from TRBV12-3 or TRBV12-4 and TRBJ1-2, with TRBD1 as a possible D gene (5 bases). V gave up 6 bases and J gave up 0 bases, with 14 bases separating them. The CDR3 has 15 residues. The CDR3, as DNA: TGTGCCAGCAGCTTATGGGGGAGAGCTAACTATGGCTACACCTTC. This gives the protein CASSLWGRANYGYTF.

The sample holds a few counts of this clonotype. The chain carries TRBV20-1 and TRBJ2-7, with TRBD1 matching 7 bases. Germline loops: CDR1 DFQATT, CDR2 SNEGSKA (reference sequence). Trimming at V came to 3 bases and at J to 2 bases, leaving 4 bases not matched to a gene. The CDR3 runs 13 residues. CDR3 residues: CSASTGAPYEQYV. CDR3 DNA: TGCAGTGCTAGCACAGGGGCCCCCTACGAGCAGTACGTC.

This clonotype was detected a few times. This sequence joins TRBV7-9 and TRBJ1-1; D possibly corresponds to TRBD1 (5 bases). The V end lost 8 bases, the J end lost 1 base, and 5 bases lay between the germline ends. Germline V gene data show CDR1 as SEHNR and CDR2 as FQNEAQ (reference sequence). The CDR3 covers 11 residues. The CDR3 sequence: CASDRNTEAFF. The CDR3 nucleotides are TGTGCCAGCGACAGGAACACTGAAGCTTTCTTT.

This clonotype was counted only a few times. The chain recombines TRBV7-2 with TRBJ2-1; D is possibly TRBD2 (6 bases). The CDR3 extends over 15 amino acids. Trimming removed 5 bases at V and 0 bases at J, with 11 bases between. CDR1 and CDR2 from the germline V gene are SGHTA and FQGNSA. CDR3 sequence reads: CASSGRGSSYNEQFF. Written as DNA, the CDR3 is TGTGCCAGCAGCGGGCGGGGCAGCTCCTACAATGAGCAGTTCTTC.

This clonotype has just a few counts. The rearrangement uses TRBV20-1 and TRBJ1-1; D uncertain. The CDR3 is 11 amino acids. V gave up 3 bases and J gave up 6 bases, with 8 bases separating them. The V gene's germline CDR1 is DFQATT and CDR2 SNEGSKA (reference sequence). CDR3 amino acids: CSASAGAEAFF. CDR3 sequence (DNA): TGCAGTGCTAGCGCAGGTGCTGAAGCTTTCTTT.

The chain joins TRBV6-4 to TRBJ2-7, with TRBD1 matching 9 bases. Germline CDR1 MRHNA, CDR2 SNTAGT. CDR3 length equals 14 residues. V shed 4 bases, J shed 4 bases, and the junction held 5 bases outside the gene matches. CDR3 in amino acids: CASSVYGQGYEQYV. The CDR3, as DNA: TGTGCCAGCAGTGTGTACGGACAGGGGTACGAGCAGTACGTC.

This clonotype was found many times. The chain combines TRBV5-1 with TRBJ2-5; maybe TRBD2 (5 bases). Germline lookup yields CDR1 SGHRS and CDR2 YFSETQ. This CDR3 has 14 residues. V was shortened by 4 bases and J by 5 bases, with 15 bases between the two germline ends. The CDR3 is CASSRDAGQETQYF. The CDR3 region has the DNA TGCGCCAGCAGCCGGGATGCTGGTCAGGAGACCCAGTACTTC. Drawing the rest from reference TRBV5-1 and TRBJ2-5, the complete variable domain is KAGVTQTPRYLIKTRGQQVTLSCSPISGHRSVSWYQQTPGQGLQFLFEYFSETQRNKGNFPGRFSGRQFSNSRSEMNVSTLELGDSALYLCASSRDAGQETQYFGPGTRLLVL.

In regard to this clonotype: This may be a read error: a much more frequent sequence differs by one nucleotide. CDR3 DNA: TGTGCCAGCAGGATGGACAGTAACTACGAGCAGTACGTC. Translated: CASRMDSNYEQYV. The chain couples TRBV2 to TRBJ2-7; D is possibly TRBD1 (6 bases). Trimming shortened V by 6 bases and J by 3 bases, and 12 bases separated the two germline ends. CDR3 size: 13 residues. Looked up from germline, CDR1 is SNHLY and CDR2 is FYNNEI.

This clonotype was picked up a small number of times. The chain is built from TRBV12-3 or TRBV12-4 and TRBJ1-2, with D perhaps matching TRBD1 (5 bases). The CDR3 extends over 15 amino acids. The germline V and J ends were trimmed by 6 bases and 4 bases, with 18 bases remaining between them. The CDR3 DNA reads as TGTGCCAGCAGCCCTTCTTTGACAGCTGTCTATGGCTACACCTTC. Translating it yields CASSPSLTAVYGYTF.

This clonotype was seen a handful of times. This rearrangement joins TRBV11-2 to TRBJ1-1; D might be TRBD1 (5 bases). The germline gives CDR1 SGHAT, CDR2 FQNNGV. The germline V and J ends were trimmed by 3 bases and 4 bases, with 12 bases remaining between them. This CDR3 has 14 residues. The CDR3 loop is CASSFRVQSTEAFF. DNA for the CDR3: TGTGCCAGCAGCTTCAGGGTTCAGAGCACTGAAGCTTTCTTT.

This chain connects TRBV25-1 to TRBJ1-2; 8 nucleotides align to TRBD1. From germline, CDR1 is MGHDK and CDR2 SYGVNS. The V and J ends lost 1 base and 7 bases, in that order; junction bases with no gene match: 8. The CDR3 loop spans 15 amino acids. DNA of the CDR3: TGTGCCAGCAGTGAATCCAGGGGGCGGTTCGGTGGCTACACCTTC. Its translation: CASSESRGRFGGYTF.

This clonotype occurred a few times. Written as DNA, the CDR3 is TGTGCCAGTAGGCAGGGGGCGACTGTCGAGACCCAGTACTTC. As protein: CASRQGATVETQYF. The chain employs TRBV2 and TRBJ2-5; 8 bases line up with TRBD1. Germline trimming cut 9 bases from V and 5 bases from J; bases unmatched to any gene: 11. CDR1 is SNHLY, CDR2 FYNNEI, per germline. The CDR3 contains 14 residues.

The J gene is TRBJ1-1, the V gene TRBV29-1; the match to TRBD1 covers 7 bases. This CDR3 is 13 amino acids long. V was pared by 6 bases and J by 5 bases, with 9 bases of the junction left unmatched. Germline V gives CDR1 SQVTM, CDR2 ANQGSEA. The CDR3, as DNA: TGCAGCGTCGGAACGAGGGGGCAAACTGAAGCTTTCTTT. The encoded protein is CSVGTRGQTEAFF.

This clonotype was seen a few times. The chain recombines TRBV27 with TRBJ1-5; D is possibly TRBD1 (6 bases). The germline gives CDR1 MNHEY, CDR2 SMNVEV (reference sequence). The CDR3 has 14 residues. Between the trimmed V and J ends, which lost 3 bases and 8 bases, there was a span of 14 bases. The CDR3 bases are TGTGCCAGCAGTTTTATACAGGGTGTTGAGCCCCAGCATTTT. It yields the protein CASSFIQGVEPQHF.

CDR3 sequence: CASRVGGTEYGNTIYF. The CDR3 nucleotides are TGTGCCAGCAGGGTAGGGGGGACAGAATATGGAAACACCATATATTTT. J is TRBJ1-3 and V is TRBV6-5; 7 bases are shared with TRBD1. The trim removed 6 bases at V and 3 bases at J, leaving 11 bases unmatched. The CDR3 has 16 amino acids. Germline CDR1 is MNHEY and CDR2 is SVGAGI.

This clonotype has only a few counts. V is TRBV5-1 and J is TRBJ2-3, with D possibly matching TRBD1 (5 bases). Trimming took 6 bases from V and 1 from J, leaving 12 bases between them. CDR3 size: 14 residues. Germline lookup yields CDR1 SGHRS and CDR2 YFSETQ. DNA for the CDR3: TGCGCCAGCACGGTCGGCAGGGGCACAGATACGCAGTATTTT. This sequence encodes CASTVGRGTDTQYF.

The chain is built from TRBV5-1 and TRBJ1-6; a weak D match, TRBD1 (5 bases). The CDR3 is 19 residues long. Germline CDR1 is SGHRS and CDR2 is YFSETQ. Trimming cost V 0 bases and J 7 bases, with 23 bases left between them. Written as DNA, the CDR3 is TGCGCCAGCAGCTTGGAGGCGGCAGGCAGTCCTCGGGGGAATTCACCCCTCCACTTT. It yields the protein CASSLEAAGSPRGNSPLHF.

The genes are TRBV28 and TRBJ2-7, with a tentative D call TRBD2 (6 bases). V was cut by 4 bases and J by 9 bases, with 13 bases left in between. There are 12 residues in the CDR3. The germline V gene has CDR1 MDHEN and CDR2 SYDVKM. This CDR3 reads CASSSGVGRQYV. In nucleotides, the CDR3 is TGTGCCAGCAGTTCGGGAGTGGGCCGGCAGTACGTC.

This sequence joins TRBV7-9 and TRBJ2-3, with D unresolved. This CDR3 region has 14 residues. Trimming shortened V by 2 bases and J by 4 bases, and 10 bases separated the two germline ends. The germline V gene has CDR1 SEHNR and CDR2 FQNEAQ (reference sequence). CDR3 sequence (DNA): TGTGCCAGCAGCTTATTGGGAAACGCAGATACGCAGTATTTT. Amino acid sequence: CASSLLGNADTQYF.

V gene TRBV5-1 combines with J gene TRBJ1-1; TRBD1 might be the D (5 bases). V lost 5 bases and J lost 6, with 8 bases in between. Germline lookup yields CDR1 SGHRS and CDR2 YFSETQ. This CDR3 is built from 11 residues. CDR3 sequence reads: CASRWGAEAFF. The CDR3, as DNA: TGCGCCAGCAGGTGGGGGGCTGAAGCTTTCTTT.

This chain connects TRBV12-5 to TRBJ2-1; unclear D gene. V was trimmed by 0 bases and J by 12 bases, leaving 12 bases between them. Germline V lookup: CDR1 LGHNT, CDR2 FRNRAP. The CDR3 sequence is 13 residues long. The CDR3 DNA sequence: TGTGCTAGTGGTTTGGTAGAACGGGCAAGGCAGTTCTTC. Translation gives CASGLVERARQFF.

This clonotype was detected many times. The rearrangement joins TRBV13 to TRBJ2-1, with 8 bases fitting TRBD1. CDR1 PRHDT and CDR2 FYEKMQ come from the germline V gene (reference sequence). The CDR3 is 15 residues long. The V gene end was trimmed by 4 bases and the J gene end by 6 bases; junction bases not matched to a gene: 8. CDR3: CASSSQGARGNEQFF. CDR3 bases: TGTGCCAGCAGCTCTCAGGGGGCGCGGGGCAATGAGCAGTTCTTC.

This chain uses TRBV7-2 with TRBJ1-3, with D possibly TRBD1 on 5 matching bases. This CDR3 region has 15 residues. Germline-derived CDR1 and CDR2 are SGHTA and FQGNSA. Trimming shortened V by 1 base and J by 1 base, and 8 bases separated the two germline ends. DNA for the CDR3: TGTGCCAGCAGCTTAGAGGGGCTTTCTGGAAACACCATATATTTT. This encodes CASSLEGLSGNTIYF.

This clonotype appeared a few times. The chain couples TRBV7-8 to TRBJ1-1, with D hard to call. Germline V gene sequence: CDR1 SGHVS, CDR2 FQNEAQ. The germline V and J ends were trimmed by 2 bases and 5 bases, with 15 bases remaining between them. CDR3 length: 15 residues. The CDR3 nucleotides read TGTGCCAGCAGCTTATCCCAAGGGTTCCCAACTGAAGCTTTCTTT. Residues: CASSLSQGFPTEAFF.

V usage is TRBV7-2 and J usage is TRBJ2-7; D is ambiguous. In germline, CDR1 is SGHTA, CDR2 FQGNSA. Deletions cut 1 base from V and 2 bases from J, with 9 bases between. The CDR3 covers 14 residues. Here the CDR3 reads CASSLGSPPYEQYF. DNA of the CDR3: TGTGCCAGCAGCTTAGGGTCACCGCCCTACGAGCAGTACTTC.

The chain employs TRBV2 and TRBJ1-5, with TRBD1 matching over 9 bases. J lost 6 bases, V lost 7 bases, and 10 bases had no gene match. This CDR3 contains 15 residues. From germline, CDR1 is SNHLY and CDR2 FYNNEI. The CDR3 here is CASTPTGGRGQPQHF. In nucleotides, the CDR3 is TGTGCCAGCACCCCGACAGGGGGACGAGGTCAGCCCCAGCATTTT. Filled out from reference TRBV2 and TRBJ1-5, the complete variable domain reads EPEVTQTPSHQVTQMGQEVILRCVPISNHLYFYWYRQILGQKVEFLVSFYNNEISEKSEIFDDQFSVERPDGSNFTLKIRSTKLEDSAMYFCASTPTGGRGQPQHFGDGTRLSIL.

V is TRBV15 and J is TRBJ2-5; D unclear. CDR1 and CDR2 (germline): LNHNV, YYDKDF (reference sequence). Trimming stripped 1 base from V and 2 bases from J, with 8 bases between. The CDR3 is 14 amino acids. CDR3 sequence (DNA): TGTGCCACCAGCAGAGGGAACCAGCAAGAGACCCAGTACTTC. This translates into CATSRGNQQETQYF.

This clonotype turned up a few times. This rearrangement joins TRBV9 to TRBJ2-2, with D unresolved. CDR1 is SGDLS, CDR2 YYNGEE, per germline. CDR3 length: 14 amino acids. The germline V and J ends were trimmed by 3 bases and 3 bases, with 9 bases remaining between them. Here the CDR3 DNA reads TGTGCCAGCAGCGCGCCCGTAGACACCGGGGAGCTGTTTTTT. It specifies CASSAPVDTGELFF.

In this sample, this clonotype turned up many times. The genes are TRBV25-1 and TRBJ2-2; D ambiguous. V dropped 5 bases and J dropped 6 bases, with 10 bases sitting between them. CDR1 MGHDK and CDR2 SYGVNS come from the germline V gene. The CDR3 has 13 residues. This chain's CDR3 is CASSSGIAGELFF. CDR3 coding DNA: TGTGCCAGCAGTTCGGGCATCGCCGGGGAGCTGTTTTTT. Together with reference TRBV25-1 and TRBJ2-2, the CDR3 gives the full variable domain: EADIYQTPRYLVIGTGKKITLECSQTMGHDKMYWYQQDPGMELHLIHYSYGVNSTEKGDLSSESTVSRIRTEHFPLTLESARPSHTSQYLCASSSGIAGELFFGEGSRLTVL.

This clonotype appeared a few times. This chain connects TRBV12-3 or TRBV12-4 to TRBJ2-5, with D possibly TRBD1 on 6 matching bases. V lost 4 bases and J 4 bases, leaving 19 bases between the germline ends. This CDR3 is built from 16 residues. The CDR3 DNA sequence: TGTGCCAGCAGTTGGGGCCGTGCCAGGGGATCAGAGACCCAGTACTTC. Translating gives CASSWGRARGSETQYF.